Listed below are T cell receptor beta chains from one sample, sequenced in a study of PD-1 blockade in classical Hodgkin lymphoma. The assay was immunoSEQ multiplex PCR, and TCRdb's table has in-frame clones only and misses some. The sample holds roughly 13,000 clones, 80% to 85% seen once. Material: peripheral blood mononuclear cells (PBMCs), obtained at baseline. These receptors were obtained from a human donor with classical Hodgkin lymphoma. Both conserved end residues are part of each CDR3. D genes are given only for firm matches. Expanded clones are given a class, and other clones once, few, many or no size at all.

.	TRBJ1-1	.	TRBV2	TGTGCCAGTACAGGGACGGGGAGCACTGAAGCTTTCTTT	CASTGTGSTEAFF
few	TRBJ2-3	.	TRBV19	TGTGCCAGTCCCCCGAAACTAATACGGATCGTCCGCACAGATACGCAGTATTTT	CASPPKLIRIVRTDTQYF
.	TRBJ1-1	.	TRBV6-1	TGTGCCAGCAAAAGGGAAACAGGGCCGAACACTGAAGCTTTCTTT	CASKRETGPNTEAFF
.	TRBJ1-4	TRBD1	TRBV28	TGTGCCAGCAGTCCTCGCCCCGGACAGGGAAAAGAAAAACTGTTTTTT	CASSPRPGQGKEKLFF
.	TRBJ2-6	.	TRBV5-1	TGCGCCAGCAGCTTTACCTCTGGGGCCAACGTCCTGACTTTC	CASSFTSGANVLTF
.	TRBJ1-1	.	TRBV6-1	TGTGCCAGCACCCAGGGCCTGAACACTGAAGCTTTCTTT	CASTQGLNTEAFF
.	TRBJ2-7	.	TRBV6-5	TGTGCCAGCAGGCGGCAGTTGGGAAGCGAGCAGTACTTC	CASRRQLGSEQYF
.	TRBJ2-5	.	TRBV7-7	TGTGCCAGCATCCCAAGCGGGTCCCAAGAGACCCAGTACTTC	CASIPSGSQETQYF
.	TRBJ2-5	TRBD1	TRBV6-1	TGTGCCAGCAGAGGGACAGTAGGATGGGAGACCCAGTACTTC	CASRGTVGWETQYF
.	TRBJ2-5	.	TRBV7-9	TGTGCCAGCAGCCCGAGGGGTGGGGGGCAAGAGACCCAGTACTTC	CASSPRGGGQETQYF
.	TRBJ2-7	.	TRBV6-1	TGTGCCAGCAGTGGGATCACAGGGATTTTAATGGGCGAGCAGTACTTC	CASSGITGILMGEQYF
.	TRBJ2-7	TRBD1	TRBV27	TGTGCCAGCAGTTTAGGAGCAGGGGGCTTTTCCTACGAGCAGTACTTC	CASSLGAGGFSYEQYF
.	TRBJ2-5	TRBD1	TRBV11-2	TGTGCCAGCAGCCAGGGACAGGGGGGGGCCCAGTACTTC	CASSQGQGGAQYF
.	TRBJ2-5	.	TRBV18	TGTGCCAGCTCACGAGAAGAGACCCAGTACTTC	CASSREETQYF
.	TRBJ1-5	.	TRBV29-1	TGCAGCGTTACCTCAGGGCTAGATCAGCCCCAGCATTTT	CSVTSGLDQPQHF
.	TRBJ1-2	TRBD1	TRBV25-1	TGTGCCAGCAGTCCCCAGAGTTGGACAGGGGGCTCAGGCTACACCTTC	CASSPQSWTGGSGYTF
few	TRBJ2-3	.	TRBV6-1	TGTGCCAGCAGTAAAAGAACACAGATGCCAGATACGCAGTATTTT	CASSKRTQMPDTQYF
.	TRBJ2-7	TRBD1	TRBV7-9	TGTGCCAGCAGCGGGAGGGGGACAGGGGGCTCCTACGAGCAGTACTTC	CASSGRGTGGSYEQYF
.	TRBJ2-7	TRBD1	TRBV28	TGTGCCAGCAGTTTATGGATACAGGGGAGCTCCTACGAGCAGTACTTC	CASSLWIQGSSYEQYF
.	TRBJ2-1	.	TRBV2	TGTGCCAGCAGCACTTACAATGAGCAGTTCTTC	CASSTYNEQFF
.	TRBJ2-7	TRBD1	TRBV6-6	TGTGCCAGCAGCATCGACAGGGGGCTCGGCTCCTACGAGCAGTACTTC	CASSIDRGLGSYEQYF
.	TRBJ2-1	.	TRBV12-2	TGTGCAAGTCACACCGGGACTAGCGGTACAATGAGACAGTTCTTC	CASHTGTSGTMRQFF
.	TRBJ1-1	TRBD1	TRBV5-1	TGCGCCAGCAAGACAGGGGGCGGGACTGAAGCTTTCTTT	CASKTGGGTEAFF
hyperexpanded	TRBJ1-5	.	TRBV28	TGTGCCAGCATCAGGGGCAATCAGCCCCAGCATTTT	CASIRGNQPQHF
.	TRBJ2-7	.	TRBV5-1	TGCGCCAGCAGCTTGGACAGGGCCTCCTACGAGCAGTACTTC	CASSLDRASYEQYF
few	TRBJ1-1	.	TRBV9	TGTGCCAGCAGCGGCAAAGGGGGAACTGAAGCTTTCTTT	CASSGKGGTEAFF
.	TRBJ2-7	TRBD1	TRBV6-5	TGTGCCAGCAGTTACTCTGGACAGGGGGACTACGAGCAGTACTTC	CASSYSGQGDYEQYF
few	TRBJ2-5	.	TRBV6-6	TGTGCCAGCAGTCCTCGACAAAATGGGGTGGAGACCCAGTACTTC	CASSPRQNGVETQYF
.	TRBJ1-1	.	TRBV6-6	TGTGCCATCAGTGAGGGGGTAAACATGAACACTGAAGCTTTCTTT	CAISEGVNMNTEAFF
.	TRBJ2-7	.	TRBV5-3	TGTGCCAGCAGCTTGGTCGGGAGCGCGGGCGAGCAGTACTTC	CASSLVGSAGEQYF
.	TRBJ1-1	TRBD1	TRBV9	TGTGCCAGCAGCGTGGGACAGATGAACACTGAAGCTTTCTTT	CASSVGQMNTEAFF
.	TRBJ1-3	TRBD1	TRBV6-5	TGTGCCAGCAGTTACTCCGGGACAGGGGGAAACACCATATATTTT	CASSYSGTGGNTIYF
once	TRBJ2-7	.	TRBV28	TGTGCCAGCAGCCGAGAGTGGGGGTACGAGCAGTACTTC	CASSREWGYEQYF
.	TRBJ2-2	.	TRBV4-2	TGTGCCAGCAGCCAAGGGGCTCAACGGGATCCGTTTACCGGGGAGCTGTTTTTT	CASSQGAQRDPFTGELFF
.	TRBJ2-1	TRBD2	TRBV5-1	TGCGCCAGCCAACTAGCGGGAGGGCCCTGGAATGAGCAGTTCTTC	CASQLAGGPWNEQFF
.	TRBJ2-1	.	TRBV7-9	TGTGCCAGCAGCTTTCGGGACCTCTCTAACAATGAGCAGTTCTTC	CASSFRDLSNNEQFF
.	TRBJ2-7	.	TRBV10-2	TGCGCCACGCTGGGGGAATACTCAGGGATCGAGCAGTACTTC	CATLGEYSGIEQYF
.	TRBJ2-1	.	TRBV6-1	TGTGCCAGCAGTATCCGAACAGGGAGTGATGAGCAGTTCTTC	CASSIRTGSDEQFF
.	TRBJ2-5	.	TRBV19	TGTGCCAGTAGTATGGCGGACTCTCAAGAGACCCAGTACTTC	CASSMADSQETQYF
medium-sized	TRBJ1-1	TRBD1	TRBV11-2	TGTGCCAGCAGCTTAGGACAGGGAGGGACTGAAGCTTTCTTT	CASSLGQGGTEAFF
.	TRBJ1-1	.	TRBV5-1	TGCGCCAGCAGCAGGGGCATAAACACTGAAGCTTTCTTT	CASSRGINTEAFF
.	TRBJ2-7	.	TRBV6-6	TGTGCCAGCAGTCAAATTCACGGGACTCGGACCTACGAGCAGTACTTC	CASSQIHGTRTYEQYF
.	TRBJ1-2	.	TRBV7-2	TGTGCCAGCAGCGATGGCGTCGACGGAAAGACCTATGGCTACACCTTC	CASSDGVDGKTYGYTF
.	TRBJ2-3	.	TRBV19	TGTGCCAGTAGTGAAAGTTGGTGGGATACGCAGTATTTT	CASSESWWDTQYF
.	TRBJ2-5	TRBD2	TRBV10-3	TGTGCCATCAGTGGAGTAGCGGGAGGGACCCAGTACTTC	CAISGVAGGTQYF
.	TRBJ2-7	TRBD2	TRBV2	TGTGCCAGCAGAGGGACTAGACTTAGAAACGAGCAGTACTTC	CASRGTRLRNEQYF
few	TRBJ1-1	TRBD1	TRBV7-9	TGTGCCAGCAGCCGAGGGACAGGGGGCACCATGAACACTGAAGCTTTCTTT	CASSRGTGGTMNTEAFF
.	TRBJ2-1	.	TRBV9	TGTGCCAGCAGCGTAGCTGCGGGGCGGGCTGAGCAGTTCTTC	CASSVAAGRAEQFF
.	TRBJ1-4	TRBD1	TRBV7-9	TGTGCCAGCAGCTTAGCGTCCAGGGGGCGCCCGGCTAATGAAAAACTGTTTTTT	CASSLASRGRPANEKLFF